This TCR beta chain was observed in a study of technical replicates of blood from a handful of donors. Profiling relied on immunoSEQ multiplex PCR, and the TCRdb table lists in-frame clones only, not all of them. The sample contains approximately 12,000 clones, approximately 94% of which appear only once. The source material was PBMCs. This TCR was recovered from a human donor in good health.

Here the CDR3 reads CASGGLRGRAYNEQFF. The CDR3 DNA is TGTGCCAGCGGGGGGCTACGCGGGAGGGCCTACAATGAGCAGTTCTTC. The chain is built from TRBV27 and TRBJ2-1, with 9 bases fitting TRBD2. Germline CDR1 reads MNHEY; CDR2 reads SMNVEV (reference sequence). CDR3 size: 16 residues. Germline trimming cut 8 bases from V and 2 bases from J; bases unmatched to any gene: 10.